This TCR beta chain came from a study of T cell repertoires in cytomegalovirus infection. Study-level information: The study used recently identified HLA-C-restricted and well-studied HLA-B-restricted CMV epitopes. Based on public TCR beta signatures, there were indications of CMV infection and of a matching HLA type.

A note on this clonotype: The target antigen is unknown.

Whole-study results and caveats: Carriage of CMV together with the relevant HLA was identifiable through cumulative public TCR beta family frequency.

The ends were cut back, 5 bases at V and 9 bases at J, with 14 bases in the middle. Germline CDR1 is SEHNR and CDR2 is FQNEAQ (reference sequence). The CDR3 totals 13 residues. MiXCR, run by TCRdb on the reads, gives a single entry per CDR3 protein. The data contain around 360,000 distinct CDR3 sequences, just under 35% of them singletons. The material was cultured PBMCs, obtained from culture after CMV antigen stimulation. The clonotype originates from a human donor in good health (CMV status not recorded). Some clones in this sample may be carry-over from other donors' samples. The chain is built from TRBV7-9 and TRBJ2-1; D is ambiguous. CDR3 bases: TGTGCCAGCAGCCAGCCCCTAGAGAGTGAGCAGTTCTTC. Translated, it gives CASSQPLESEQFF.